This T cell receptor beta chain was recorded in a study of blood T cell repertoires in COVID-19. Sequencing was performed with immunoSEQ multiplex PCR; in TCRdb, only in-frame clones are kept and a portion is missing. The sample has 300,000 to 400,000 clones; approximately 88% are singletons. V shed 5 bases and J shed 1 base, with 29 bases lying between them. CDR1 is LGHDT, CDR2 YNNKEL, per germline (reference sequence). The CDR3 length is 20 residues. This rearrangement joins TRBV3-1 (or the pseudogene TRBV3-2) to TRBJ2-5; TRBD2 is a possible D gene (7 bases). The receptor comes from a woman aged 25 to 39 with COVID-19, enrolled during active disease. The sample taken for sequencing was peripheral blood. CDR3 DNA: TGTGCCAGCAGCTTACCCCGGGACATACCGCTAGCGGCCATCCAAGAGACCCAGTACTTC. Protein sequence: CASSLPRDIPLAAIQETQYF.